This T cell receptor beta chain was identified in a study of T cell repertoires in ileal Crohn's disease. Stated time point: neoterminal ileum biopsy at postoperative endoscopy, about 6 months after surgery. Around 490 nanograms of biopsy DNA per sample underwent TCRB immunosequencing. The data were produced by immunoSEQ multiplex PCR, yet TCRdb's version contains in-frame clones alone and is incomplete. The sample has about 62,000 clones; roughly 89% are singletons. Trimming cost V 5 bases and J 1 base; bases outside gene matches: 10. Germline V gene data show CDR1 as SEHNR and CDR2 as FQNEAQ (reference sequence). The CDR3 consists of 16 residues.

This sequence originates from an adult with Crohn's disease. This chain joins TRBV7-9 and TRBJ1-1, with TRBD1 identical over 7 bases. Sequencing input: ileal tissue. The CDR3 DNA sequence: TGTGCCAGCAGCCCCAAAGGGGGCAAAAGGAACACTGAAGCTTTCTTT. It translates to CASSPKGGKRNTEAFF.